This T cell receptor beta chain appears in the sequencing data of a study of blood T cell repertoires in COVID-19. Study context: COVID-19 samples, acute and convalescent, were from the United States, Italy and Spain. Sample material is recorded as cDNA or gDNA derived from T cells, B-cell-depleted T cells, or PBMCs.

The table came from immunoSEQ multiplex PCR; TCRdb's copy has only in-frame clones and leaves some out. The repertoire holds around 36,000 clones, with around 90% as singletons. This clonotype originated in a human donor in a cohort sampled during active COVID-19. Sequencing input: peripheral blood.

The CDR3 region is CASSEPQEFYSPLHF. Here the CDR3 DNA reads TGTGCCAGCAGTGAGCCACAGGAATTTTATTCACCCCTCCACTTT. The chain carries TRBV6-1 and TRBJ1-6; weak D call: TRBD1 (5 bases). This CDR3 is built from 15 residues. Germline V CDR1 and CDR2: MNHNS, SASEGT. The V end was cut by 3 bases, the J end by 8 bases, with 14 bases between.